A selection of T cell receptor beta chains follows, all from one sample in a study of human T cells and chemical hapten exposure. TCRdb re-called the RACE reads with MiXCR, one entry per CDR3 protein. The sample has about 120,000 distinct CDR3 sequences; roughly 13% are singletons. Sequenced material: whole blood, taken in connection with sensitization to the hapten diphenylcyclopropenone (DPC). All receptors derive from a man aged 18 to 29 with alopecia areata. Some clones in this sample may be carry-over from other donors' samples. CDR3s include the opening cysteine and the closing phenylalanine or tryptophan. A D gene is named only where the DNA matches it firmly. Clone size appears in some rows only: once, few, many, or a class for an expanded clone.

j_call clone_size d_call v_call cdr3_nt cdr3_aa
TRBJ1-1 few - TRBV6-2/TRBV6-3 TGTGCCAGCAGTTACGATCGGCAGGCGGGGAACACTGAAGCTTTCTTT CASSYDRQAGNTEAFF
TRBJ1-3 - - TRBV29-1 TGCAGCGTTGCCAGCTCTGGAAACACCATATATTTT CSVASSGNTIYF
TRBJ2-1 many - TRBV5-1 TGCGCCAGCAGCTTAGATAATGAGCAGTTCTTC CASSLDNEQFF
TRBJ1-5 - - TRBV7-9 TGTGCCAGCAGCTCACAGGCTCAGCCCCAGCATTTT CASSSQAQPQHF
TRBJ1-3 - - TRBV7-2 TGTGCCAGCAGCCAGACCGGAACAAGCTCTGGAAACACCATATATTTT CASSQTGTSSGNTIYF
TRBJ2-5 - - TRBV29-1 TGCGGGGCTGGAGGGGGACCTGAAGAGACCCAGTACTTC CGAGGGPEETQYF
TRBJ2-5 - - TRBV11-3 TGTGCCAGCAGCTTAAGACAGGCAACTCAAGAGACCCAGTACTTC CASSLRQATQETQYF
TRBJ2-7 - TRBD2 TRBV6-2/TRBV6-3 TGTGCCATCGGTGCTAGCGGGTTGATAGGGGCCTACGAGCAGTACTTC CAIGASGLIGAYEQYF
TRBJ2-7 few - TRBV12-3/TRBV12-4 TGTGCCAGCAGTTGGGGCAGCGCCTACGAGCAGTACTTC CASSWGSAYEQYF
TRBJ2-1 few - TRBV6-5 TGTGCCAGCAGTTACTCCCCCCACAATGAGCAGTTCTTC CASSYSPHNEQFF
TRBJ2-5 few TRBD1 TRBV3-1 TGTGCCAGCAGCCGCAGGGGGTCGGAGACCCAGTACTTC CASSRRGSETQYF
TRBJ2-3 few TRBD1 TRBV15 TGTGCCACCAGCAGAGGGACAGGGGATTCAGATACGCAGTATTTT CATSRGTGDSDTQYF
TRBJ1-2 - - TRBV29-1 TGCAGCTCGACGACAGTAAGGGGCTATGGCTACACCTTC CSSTTVRGYGYTF
TRBJ1-1 - - TRBV20-1 TGCAGTGCTAGTAGCAGGGGCAATTTGAACACTGAAGCTTTCTTT CSASSRGNLNTEAFF
TRBJ2-4 few TRBD2 TRBV7-3 TGTGCCAGCAGCCTAACTGGGACTAGCGGCAAAAACATTCAGTACTTC CASSLTGTSGKNIQYF
TRBJ1-1 - TRBD1 TRBV7-3 TGTGCCAGCAGCCAGGACAGGGGGCACACTGAAGCTTTCTTT CASSQDRGHTEAFF
TRBJ1-1 - - TRBV5-6 TGTGCCAGCAGCTTGTTGGGGGCCAACACTGAAGCTTTCTTT CASSLLGANTEAFF
TRBJ2-3 few - TRBV5-1 TGCGCCAGCAGCTTGGTATCCCCGACTCGGCAGGGGATCCCAGATACGCAGTATTTT CASSLVSPTRQGIPDTQYF
TRBJ1-6 few - TRBV20-1 TGCAGTGCTAGAAACCCGACGGCCGTAACCTATAATTCACCCCTCCACTTT CSARNPTAVTYNSPLHF
TRBJ2-5 few - TRBV10-3 TGTGCCATCAGCTTCCGGGACTCTCGACAAGAGACCCAGTACTTC CAISFRDSRQETQYF
TRBJ2-4 - - TRBV7-2 TGTGCCAGCAGCTTATCTGGGCAGTTCGCAAACATTCAGTACTTC CASSLSGQFANIQYF
TRBJ2-3 - - TRBV7-9 TGTGCCAGCAGCTGGGGCGCGCAGTATTTT CASSWGAQYF
TRBJ1-1 - - TRBV6-1 TGTGCCAGCGCCGACGGGGGCTACACTGAAGCTTTCTTT CASADGGYTEAFF
TRBJ1-1 - - TRBV6-2/TRBV6-3 TGTGCCAGCGGGGTACAAGCTTTCTTT CASGVQAFF
TRBJ1-6 few TRBD1 TRBV12-3/TRBV12-4 TGTGCCAGCAGTTTATTGGGACAGGGTAATTCACCCCTCCACTTT CASSLLGQGNSPLHF
TRBJ1-2 - - TRBV6-6 TGTGCCAGCAGCCCCACAGGGAGTTTCTATGGCTACACCTTC CASSPTGSFYGYTF
TRBJ1-4 few TRBD1 TRBV10-2 TGCGCCAGCAGTCGCGGACAGGGAGAAAAACTGTTTTTT CASSRGQGEKLFF
TRBJ2-7 few - TRBV27 TGTGCCAGCAGTCTGTATTGGGGGTTCGAGCAGTACTTC CASSLYWGFEQYF
TRBJ1-2 many TRBD1 TRBV24-1 TGTGCCACCAGTGGTGGGACAGGATACATCTATGGCTACACCTTC CATSGGTGYIYGYTF
TRBJ2-3 - - TRBV15 TGTGCCACCAGCAGAGATAGGCAGAAGGGAACAGATACGCAGTATTTT CATSRDRQKGTDTQYF
TRBJ2-3 - TRBD1 TRBV4-1 TGCGCCAGCAGCCAAGCAAGAGGGGGCGGCACAGATACGCAGTATTTT CASSQARGGGTDTQYF
TRBJ2-7 many - TRBV4-1 TGCGCCAGCAGCCTGGGACGGGACTACGAGCAGTACTTC CASSLGRDYEQYF
TRBJ1-1 - - TRBV16 TGTGCCAGCACCCCACGCGAAGGAAAGAACACTGAAGCTTTCTTT CASTPREGKNTEAFF
TRBJ2-3 few - TRBV5-4 TGTGCCAGCAGCCGCCCCGGCCCCGATAGAGATACGCAGTATTTT CASSRPGPDRDTQYF
TRBJ2-5 few TRBD1 TRBV12-3/TRBV12-4 TGTGCCAGCAGTTTAAATAACAGGGGATGGCAAGAGACCCAGTACTTC CASSLNNRGWQETQYF
TRBJ2-1 few - TRBV7-6 TGTGCCAGCAACCCCTACAAAAGCTCCTACAATGAGCAGTTCTTC CASNPYKSSYNEQFF
TRBJ2-5 few TRBD2 TRBV6-2/TRBV6-3 TGTGCCAGCAGCGGACTAGTCGCGGGAGAGACCCAGTACTTC CASSGLVAGETQYF
TRBJ2-1 few - TRBV29-1 TGCAGCGTTGATAACGTATGGTCCAGTCGTCCCTCCAATGAGCAGTTCTTC CSVDNVWSSRPSNEQFF
TRBJ1-4 - - TRBV7-6 TGTGCCAGCAGGCCTTCTGCCTCTGAAAAACTGTTTTTT CASRPSASEKLFF
TRBJ2-5 - TRBD2 TRBV12-3/TRBV12-4 TGTGCCAGCAGTCGCCCCGGGGGGCAAGAGACCCAGTACTTC CASSRPGGQETQYF
TRBJ1-5 - TRBD1 TRBV6-1 TGTGCCAGCAGTTGGGACAGGGGTAGCAATCAGCCCCAGCATTTT CASSWDRGSNQPQHF
TRBJ2-1 - - TRBV5-1 TGCGCCAGCACCAGGGACAATGAGCAGTTCTTC CASTRDNEQFF
TRBJ2-1 - - TRBV6-6 TGTGCCAGCAGTTGGGGCCGCTCCTACAATGAGCAGTTCTTC CASSWGRSYNEQFF
TRBJ2-5 - - TRBV29-1 TGCAGCGTTGACCCAGGGCAAGAGACCCAGTACTTC CSVDPGQETQYF
TRBJ1-1 few - TRBV5-1 TGCGCCAGCAGCCCGAGTCCTGGGACGGGTACTGAAGCTTTCTTT CASSPSPGTGTEAFF
TRBJ1-1 many - TRBV7-9 TGTGCCAGCAGCTTATTGGGGTACAGCACGAGCACTGAAGCTTTCTTT CASSLLGYSTSTEAFF
TRBJ2-7 many TRBD1 TRBV28 TGTGCCAGCAGTCCTGTGACAGGGGCCTACGAGCAGTACTTC CASSPVTGAYEQYF
TRBJ1-1 many - TRBV9 TGTGCCAGCAGCGTTGGCAGCATGAACACTGAAGCTTTCTTT CASSVGSMNTEAFF
TRBJ2-1 few - TRBV10-3 TGTGCCATCAGTGACGTATTCGAGCAGTTCTTC CAISDVFEQFF
TRBJ1-5 few TRBD1 TRBV4-3 TGCGCCAGCAGCCAGGGAATAACAGGGGAGCGGGCTTATCAGCCCCAGCATTTT CASSQGITGERAYQPQHF
TRBJ1-6 - - TRBV6-5 TGTGCCAGCAGTCCATCGGGACGGAGGAATTCACCCCTCCACTTT CASSPSGRRNSPLHF
TRBJ2-1 few - TRBV29-1 TGCAGCTTCCGAACAGATTTCAGCGGCCCAATCAATGAGCAGTTCTTC CSFRTDFSGPINEQFF
TRBJ1-5 many - TRBV4-3 TGCGCCAGCAGCCAAGGCCGGGGGGGTTTAAGTCAGCCCCAGCATTTT CASSQGRGGLSQPQHF
TRBJ2-5 - TRBD2 TRBV5-4 TGTGCCAGCAGCCTCCCCGGGACTAGCGGGGAAGAGACCCAGTACTTC CASSLPGTSGEETQYF